The source of this T cell receptor beta chain is a study of blood T cell repertoires in COVID-19. Turning to the study itself: Samples representing acute and convalescent COVID-19 were sourced from the United States, Italy and Spain.

This CDR3 has 14 amino acids. CDR1 SGHTA and CDR2 FQGNSA come from the germline V gene. The J segment lost 1 base and the V segment lost 7 bases, leaving 4 bases of the junction unmatched. TCRdb's copy holds only in-frame clones and misses some; the assay was immunoSEQ multiplex PCR. The sample carries roughly 80,000 clones, about three quarters recorded once. This TCR derives from a human donor in a cohort sampled during active COVID-19. The chain is built from TRBV7-2 and TRBJ2-3; 8 bases fit TRBD2. The sequenced sample consisted of peripheral blood. The CDR3 loop is CASKRGGGTDTQYF. The CDR3 coding sequence is TGTGCCAGCAAACGGGGGGGCGGCACAGATACGCAGTATTTT.